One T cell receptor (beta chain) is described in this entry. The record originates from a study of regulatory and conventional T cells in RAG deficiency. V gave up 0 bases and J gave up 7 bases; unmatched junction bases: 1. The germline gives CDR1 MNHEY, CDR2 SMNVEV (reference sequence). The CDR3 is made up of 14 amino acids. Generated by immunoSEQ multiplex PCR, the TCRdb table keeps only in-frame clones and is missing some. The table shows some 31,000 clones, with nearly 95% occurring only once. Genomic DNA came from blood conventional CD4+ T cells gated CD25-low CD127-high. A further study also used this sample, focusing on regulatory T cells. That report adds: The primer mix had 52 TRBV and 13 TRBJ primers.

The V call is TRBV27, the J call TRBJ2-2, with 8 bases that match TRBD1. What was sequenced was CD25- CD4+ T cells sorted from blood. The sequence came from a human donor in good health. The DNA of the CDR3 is TGTGCCAGCAGTTTATCCAGGGGGCGCGGGGAGCTGTTTTTT. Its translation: CASSLSRGRGELFF.